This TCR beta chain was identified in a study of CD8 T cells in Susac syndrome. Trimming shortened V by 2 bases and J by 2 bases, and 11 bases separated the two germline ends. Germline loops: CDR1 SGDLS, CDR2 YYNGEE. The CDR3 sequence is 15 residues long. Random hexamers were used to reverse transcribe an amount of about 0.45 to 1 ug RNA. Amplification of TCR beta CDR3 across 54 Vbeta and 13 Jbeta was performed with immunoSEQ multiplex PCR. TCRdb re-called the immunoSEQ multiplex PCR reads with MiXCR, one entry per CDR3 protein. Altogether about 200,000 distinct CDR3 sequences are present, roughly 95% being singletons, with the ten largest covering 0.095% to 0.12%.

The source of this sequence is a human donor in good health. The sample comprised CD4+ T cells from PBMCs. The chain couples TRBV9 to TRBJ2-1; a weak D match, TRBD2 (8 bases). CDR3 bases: TGTGCCAGCAGCGTTAGCGGGACAGCCTACAATGAGCAGTTCTTC. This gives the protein CASSVSGTAYNEQFF.